This is a list of T cell receptor beta chains from one sample in a study of blood T cell repertoires in COVID-19. Data came from immunoSEQ multiplex PCR; TCRdb stores just in-frame clones and leaves some out. The profile shows 65,000 to 85,000 clones, 86% of them singletons. The sample was peripheral blood. The origin of the receptors is a man aged 45-60 years with active COVID-19. Both conserved end residues are part of each CDR3. A D gene is named only where the DNA matches it firmly. Expanded clones are given a class, and other clones once, few, many or no size at all.

d_call,j_call,clone_size,v_call,cdr3_nt,cdr3_aa
TRBD2,TRBJ2-3,NA,TRBV5-4,TGTGCCAGCAGCTTGGCTAGCGGGGTGGGGGATACGCAGTATTTT,CASSLASGVGDTQYF
NA,TRBJ2-5,NA,TRBV4-2,TGTGCCAGCAGCCCAGGGGGGGAGACCCAGTACTTC,CASSPGGETQYF
TRBD2,TRBJ2-1,NA,TRBV7-3,TGTGCCAGCAGCTTGTTAGCGGGGGGATACAATGAGCAGTTCTTC,CASSLLAGGYNEQFF
TRBD1,TRBJ1-4,NA,TRBV3-1/TRBV3-2,TGTGCCAGCAGCCAAACCGGGACAGGGCCGGGTAATGAAAAACTGTTTTTT,CASSQTGTGPGNEKLFF
NA,TRBJ2-5,once,TRBV19,TGTGCCAGTAGTATAGGAGGGGGGGCCTTCGCAAAGACCCAGTACTTC,CASSIGGGAFAKTQYF
NA,TRBJ2-5,NA,TRBV18,TGTGCCAGCTCACCCCAGGCCCTCTCACCGGAGACCCAGTACTTC,CASSPQALSPETQYF
NA,TRBJ1-2,NA,TRBV10-3,TGTGCCACAAGAGGGTCTGAGTATGGCTACACCTTC,CATRGSEYGYTF
NA,TRBJ1-1,NA,TRBV3-1/TRBV3-2,TGTGCCAGCTTTGATTTTCGGGGGGAGGCTTTCTTT,CASFDFRGEAFF
NA,TRBJ2-4,NA,TRBV10-3,TGTGCCATCAGTGATTCCAGAGGCCTTGGAGGGGACATTCAGTACTTC,CAISDSRGLGGDIQYF
NA,TRBJ2-3,NA,TRBV18,TGTGCCAGCTCACCCCCTAGTGTCGATACGCAGTATTTT,CASSPPSVDTQYF
NA,TRBJ1-1,NA,TRBV7-2,TGTGCCAGCAGCACAACTGGGGGGACTGAAGCTTTCTTT,CASSTTGGTEAFF
TRBD1,TRBJ2-7,NA,TRBV15,TGTGCCACCAGCAGCGGGACAGGCGCCCTCTCCTCTTACGAGCAGTACTTC,CATSSGTGALSSYEQYF
TRBD2,TRBJ2-1,NA,TRBV5-1,TGCGCCAGCAGCTTGGCCCTAGCGGGAGTAGGTGAGCAGTTCTTC,CASSLALAGVGEQFF
NA,TRBJ1-2,NA,TRBV20-1,TGCAGTGCTAGTACTCAGGTCGACTATGGCTACACCTTC,CSASTQVDYGYTF
TRBD1,TRBJ2-2,NA,TRBV24-1,TGTGCCACCGCCGGTGGGGACAGGGCGCCCGGGGAGCTGTTTTTT,CATAGGDRAPGELFF
TRBD2,TRBJ2-4,NA,TRBV19,TGTGCCAGTAGAGACCTTAGCGGGAGGACGACAGGAACCAAAAACATTCAGTACTTC,CASRDLSGRTTGTKNIQYF
NA,TRBJ2-7,NA,TRBV28,TGTGCCAGCAGCGGCACCCTTGAGACATTC,CASSGTLETF
NA,TRBJ2-1,few,TRBV4-1,TGCGCCAGCAGCCAAGGCGGGTTCTCCTACAATGAGCAGTTCTTC,CASSQGGFSYNEQFF
NA,TRBJ1-5,NA,TRBV18,TGTGCCAGCTCACCACGGGAGGATCAGCCCCAGCATTTT,CASSPREDQPQHF
TRBD2,TRBJ2-7,NA,TRBV13,TGTGCCAGCAGCCCCGGACTAGCGGGTTATACCTACGAGCAGTACTTC,CASSPGLAGYTYEQYF
TRBD2,TRBJ2-3,NA,TRBV11-2,TGTGCCAGCAGCTTAGTATCTCGGGGGGGAATTGCAGATACGCAGTATTTT,CASSLVSRGGIADTQYF
TRBD1,TRBJ2-7,NA,TRBV14,TGTGCCAGCAGCCAAGGACAGGGACCCTACGAGCAGTACTTC,CASSQGQGPYEQYF
TRBD2,TRBJ2-7,NA,TRBV19,TGTGCCAGTAGGGGGGGGGCCTACGAGCAGTACTTC,CASRGGAYEQYF
NA,TRBJ1-1,once,TRBV5-6,TGTGCCAGCAGCTTGGGGGCCCTCTCTTTGAACACTGAAGCTTTCTTT,CASSLGALSLNTEAFF
NA,TRBJ1-3,few,TRBV7-9,TGTGCCAGCAGCATAAATACTGGTAGAGGGAACACCATATATTTT,CASSINTGRGNTIYF
TRBD2,TRBJ2-3,NA,TRBV6-6,TGTGCCAGCAACCCTAGCGGGGGGATCACAGATACGCAGTATTTT,CASNPSGGITDTQYF
TRBD1,TRBJ1-5,NA,TRBV7-9,TGTGCCAGCAGCTTAGTAGGGGGCTACAATCAGCCCCAGCATTTT,CASSLVGGYNQPQHF
NA,TRBJ1-1,NA,TRBV2,TGTGCCAGCCTCAGGGACACTGAAGCTTTCTTT,CASLRDTEAFF
TRBD2,TRBJ2-3,NA,TRBV3-1/TRBV3-2,TGTGCCAGCAGCCAAGATTTAATAGCGGGAGGTTCGACAGATACGCAGTATTTT,CASSQDLIAGGSTDTQYF
TRBD2,TRBJ2-5,NA,TRBV6-6,TGTGCCAGCAGCACCGTCGGGGGGACGGGAGAGACCCAGTACTTC,CASSTVGGTGETQYF
NA,TRBJ1-1,NA,TRBV3-1/TRBV3-2,TGTGCCAGCAACTTTCTGGACAGCAGGATAGAAGAAGCTTTCTTT,CASNFLDSRIEEAFF
TRBD1,TRBJ2-2,NA,TRBV7-3,TGTGCCAGCAGCGCAACAGGGGGAACCGGGGAGCTGTTTTTT,CASSATGGTGELFF
TRBD1,TRBJ1-2,NA,TRBV5-6,TGTGCCAGCAGCGTGGGACAGAATAACTATGGCTACACCTTC,CASSVGQNNYGYTF
TRBD1,TRBJ1-4,NA,TRBV18,TGTGCCAGCTCACCACCGGTGGGGACAGGGAATGAAAAACTGTTTTTT,CASSPPVGTGNEKLFF
TRBD2,TRBJ2-1,NA,TRBV24-1,TGTGCCACCACCTCGACTAGCGGGGGGATGGATGAGCAGTTCTTC,CATTSTSGGMDEQFF
NA,TRBJ2-7,NA,TRBV5-1,TGCGCCAGCAGCTTGGCATCCAGATTCGAGCAGTACTTC,CASSLASRFEQYF
NA,TRBJ1-3,NA,TRBV3-1/TRBV3-2,TGTGCCAGCAGCCGAGACCGAGGCTCTGGAAACACCATATATTTT,CASSRDRGSGNTIYF
TRBD2,TRBJ2-3,NA,TRBV7-2,TGTGCCAGCAGCTTAGACGGGGGGTTCACAGATACGCAGTATTTT,CASSLDGGFTDTQYF
NA,TRBJ2-7,NA,TRBV2,TGTGCCAGCAGTGTCCAGATCGAGCAGTACTTC,CASSVQIEQYF
TRBD1,TRBJ1-2,NA,TRBV24-1,TGTGCCACCAGTGATCCCAACCCGGGGACAGGCTATGGCTACACCTTC,CATSDPNPGTGYGYTF
TRBD2,TRBJ2-7,NA,TRBV6-5,TGTGCCAGCAGCGCCTCGCGGGGGGCGCCCTACGAGCAGTACTTC,CASSASRGAPYEQYF
NA,TRBJ1-5,NA,TRBV2,TGTGCCAGCACCCGGGACAACAATCAGCCCCAGCATTTT,CASTRDNNQPQHF
NA,TRBJ2-5,NA,TRBV5-4,TGTGCCAGCAGCTTGGGGACACGCCAAGAGACCCAGTACTTC,CASSLGTRQETQYF
TRBD1,TRBJ1-1,NA,TRBV5-5,TGTGCCAGCAGCCAGACCGGGACAGGGGTTTCGAACACTGAAGCTTTCTTT,CASSQTGTGVSNTEAFF
NA,TRBJ2-1,NA,TRBV11-3,TGTGCCAGCAGCTTATTCGAGTACAATGAGCAGTTCTTC,CASSLFEYNEQFF
TRBD1,TRBJ2-5,NA,TRBV10-3,TGTGCCATCAGTGACTCCGGGACAGGATATTCGGAAGAGACCCAGTACTTC,CAISDSGTGYSEETQYF
NA,TRBJ1-3,once,TRBV5-6,TGTGCCAGCAGCTTGGATGGGGAGGGGAGCTCTGGAAACACCATATATTTT,CASSLDGEGSSGNTIYF
NA,TRBJ1-3,NA,TRBV6-5,TGTGCCAGCAGGGACACTGGAAACACCATATATTTT,CASRDTGNTIYF
NA,TRBJ2-3,NA,TRBV20-1,TGCAGTGCTAGTACCAGAGCCAGGGCCCCCACAGATACGCAGTATTTT,CSASTRARAPTDTQYF
TRBD2,TRBJ2-3,once,TRBV7-2,TGTGCCAGCAGCTCCCCGGGGGGTAGCGGCAGGCGCACAGATACGCAGTATTTT,CASSSPGGSGRRTDTQYF
NA,TRBJ2-1,NA,TRBV19,TGTGCCAGTAGTATAGGTGGGAGGAACTACAATGAGCAGTTCTTC,CASSIGGRNYNEQFF
NA,TRBJ1-1,NA,TRBV29-1,TGCAGCGGAGGACGACAGGCGAACACTGAAGCTTTCTTT,CSGGRQANTEAFF
TRBD2,TRBJ2-5,NA,TRBV11-2,TGTGCCAGCAGGCACCCCTGGAAAAAGCGGGGGGTTCAAGAGACCCAGTACTTC,CASRHPWKKRGVQETQYF
NA,TRBJ1-5,NA,TRBV7-2,TGTGCCAGCAGCTTAGAGATTGGGGGCCAGCCCCAGCATTTT,CASSLEIGGQPQHF
TRBD1,TRBJ1-1,NA,TRBV2,TGTGCCAGTGGGACAGGGGTCCGTCGGGGCCCTGAAGCTTTCTTT,CASGTGVRRGPEAFF
TRBD1,TRBJ1-6,NA,TRBV18,TGTGCCAGCTCACAATGGCCAGGGGGCCAGGGTTCACCCCTCCACTTT,CASSQWPGGQGSPLHF
NA,TRBJ1-2,NA,TRBV4-2,TGTGCCAGCAGTCCCCGAATAGAGTATACTAACTATGGCTACACCTTC,CASSPRIEYTNYGYTF
TRBD1,TRBJ1-1,NA,TRBV24-1,TGTGCCACCCGACAGGGTATGTTCACTGAAGCTTTCTTT,CATRQGMFTEAFF
TRBD2,TRBJ2-7,NA,TRBV7-2,TGTGCCAGCAAAAGCGGACTAGCGGGGTCCTCCTCCTACGAGCAGTACTTC,CASKSGLAGSSSYEQYF